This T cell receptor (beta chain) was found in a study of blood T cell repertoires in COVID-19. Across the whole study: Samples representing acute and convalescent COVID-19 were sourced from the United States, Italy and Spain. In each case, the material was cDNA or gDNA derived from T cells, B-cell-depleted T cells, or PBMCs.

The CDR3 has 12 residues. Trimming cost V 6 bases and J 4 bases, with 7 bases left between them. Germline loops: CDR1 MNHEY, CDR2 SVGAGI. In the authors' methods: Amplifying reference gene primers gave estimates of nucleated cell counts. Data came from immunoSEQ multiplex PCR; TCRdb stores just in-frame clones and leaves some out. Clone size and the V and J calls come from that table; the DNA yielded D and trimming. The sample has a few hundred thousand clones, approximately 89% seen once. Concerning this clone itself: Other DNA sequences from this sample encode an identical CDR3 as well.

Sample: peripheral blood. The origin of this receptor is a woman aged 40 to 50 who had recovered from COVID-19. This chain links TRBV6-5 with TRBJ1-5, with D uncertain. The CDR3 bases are TGTGCCAGCAGGGCAGGAAATCAGCCCCAGCATTTT. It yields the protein CASRAGNQPQHF.